These T cell receptor beta chains were read from a single sample in a study of cytomegalovirus exposure and HLA in healthy donors. The assay was immunoSEQ multiplex PCR, and TCRdb's table has in-frame clones only and misses some. The sample carries under 150,000 clones, around four fifths recorded once. Specimen: PBMCs. These receptors all stem from a woman aged 40 to 55 in good health and CMV-seronegative. Both conserved end residues are part of each CDR3. D genes are given only for firm matches. The size of a clone is reported for some rows only, either as once, few or many, or as a class for expanded clones.

d_call j_call clone_size v_call cdr3_nt cdr3_aa
TRBD1 TRBJ1-1 - TRBV7-9 TGTGCCAGCAGCTTCCTCCCGGGACAGGGCGGAGGAGAAACTGAAGCTTTCTTT CASSFLPGQGGGETEAFF
TRBD1 TRBJ2-7 - TRBV6-1 TGTGCCAGCAGTAAACCGGGACAGAGTACCTACGAGCAGTACTTC CASSKPGQSTYEQYF
- TRBJ2-6 - TRBV10-3 TGTGCCATCAGAAGACCCGGACACGGAGACTTATCTGGGGCCAACGTCCTGACTTTC CAIRRPGHGDLSGANVLTF
TRBD2 TRBJ2-7 - TRBV28 TGTGCCAGCAGTGTGGGACGGGGGGGTCTTTATGAGCAGTACTTC CASSVGRGGLYEQYF
- TRBJ1-1 - TRBV5-1 TGCGCCAGCAGCTCCTGGGGGGGGTGGACTGAAGCTTTCTTT CASSSWGGWTEAFF
- TRBJ2-7 - TRBV27 TGTGCCAGCAGTTTATCTTGGCGGAGGTCGGTAGTAGGATCCTACGAGCAGTACTTC CASSLSWRRSVVGSYEQYF
- TRBJ1-3 - TRBV5-1 TGCGCCAGCAGCTTGGCCGGACAGACCACCATATATTTT CASSLAGQTTIYF
- TRBJ2-7 - TRBV25-1 TGTGCCAGCAGTGATTGGACAGAATCTTTCTACGAGCAGTACTTC CASSDWTESFYEQYF
- TRBJ2-3 few TRBV6-1 TGTGCCAGCAGTCAGATCACAGATACGCAGTATTTT CASSQITDTQYF
TRBD1 TRBJ1-2 - TRBV7-2 TGTGCCAGCAGCCTGACGGGACAGCCTTATGGCTACACCTTC CASSLTGQPYGYTF
- TRBJ2-7 - TRBV7-2 TGTGCCAGCAGCTCCCCTTCGGGACTGCGGGACGAGCAGTACTTC CASSSPSGLRDEQYF
TRBD1 TRBJ1-5 once TRBV6-5 TGTGCCAGTCGACCGGGACAGACGCAATCGCCCCAGCATTTT CASRPGQTQSPQHF
TRBD1 TRBJ2-1 - TRBV6-1 TGTGCCAGCAGAGGACAGGGGAGCTCCTACAATGAGCAGTTCTTC CASRGQGSSYNEQFF
TRBD2 TRBJ2-3 - TRBV4-3 TGCGCCAGCAGCCAAGGGGTCGGGGGGGGAGGAGATACGCAGTATTTT CASSQGVGGGGDTQYF
TRBD2 TRBJ2-2 - TRBV7-6 TGTGCCAGCAGCTTAGGGCGGGGGGCCACCGGGGAGCTGTTTTTT CASSLGRGATGELFF
TRBD1 TRBJ2-7 - TRBV18 TGTGCCAGCTCACACCCGGGACAGGGTGCTTACGAGCAGTACTTC CASSHPGQGAYEQYF
- TRBJ1-5 - TRBV5-4 TGTGCCAGCAGCGGAAGTAGTCAGGGCAATCAGCCCCAGCATTTT CASSGSSQGNQPQHF
- TRBJ1-4 - TRBV6-6 TGTGCCAGCAGTCTCCGCTCGGGGGGCCTAGGGGAAAAACTGTTTTTT CASSLRSGGLGEKLFF
TRBD2 TRBJ2-1 - TRBV4-2 TGTGCCAGCAGCCAGCGGGGGGGGGAGAATGAGCAGTTCTTC CASSQRGGENEQFF
- TRBJ1-5 once TRBV28 TGTGCCAGCAGTTCCCCCCCTCTGAATCAGCCCCAGCATTTT CASSSPPLNQPQHF
TRBD2 TRBJ2-7 - TRBV7-9 TGTGCCAGCAGCTTACGTAGCGGGGGCCGCGAGCAGTACTTC CASSLRSGGREQYF
TRBD2 TRBJ2-3 - TRBV9 TGTGCCAGCAGCGCGACTAGCGGCCTGATTGATACGCAGTATTTT CASSATSGLIDTQYF
- TRBJ2-7 - TRBV5-1 TGCGCCAGCAGCTTGGAAGCAGGCAGCTCCTACGAGCAGTACTTC CASSLEAGSSYEQYF
- TRBJ1-2 - TRBV29-1 TGCAGCGTCAGGAAGTTTACAGGTTCCCTATCAGGCTACACCTTC CSVRKFTGSLSGYTF
TRBD2 TRBJ2-1 - TRBV5-1 TGCGCCAGCAGCTTGAGGCTAGCGGGGAGAAATGAGCAGTTCTTC CASSLRLAGRNEQFF
- TRBJ2-1 - TRBV28 TGTGCCAGCACCCACCCCGTGGGGGGCTCCTACAATGAGCAGTTCTTC CASTHPVGGSYNEQFF
TRBD1 TRBJ1-2 few TRBV2 TGTGCCAGCGCCCGGACAGGGACTAACTATGGCTACACCTTC CASARTGTNYGYTF
TRBD2 TRBJ2-7 - TRBV10-2 TGCGCCAGCAGTGGACCACAATTCGGCGGGGGAATCTACGAGCAGTACTTC CASSGPQFGGGIYEQYF
- TRBJ2-7 - TRBV25-1 TGTGCCAGCAATAAGGGAGGTCGCGAGCAGTACTTC CASNKGGREQYF
- TRBJ1-5 few TRBV19 TGTGCCAGTAGTATAGATCTAAGCAATCAGCCCCAGCATTTT CASSIDLSNQPQHF
- TRBJ1-2 - TRBV6-5 TGTGCCAGCAGTTCTATGACAGCTCCGAACTATGGCTACACCTTC CASSSMTAPNYGYTF
- TRBJ1-4 few TRBV2 TGTGCCAGCAGTGAATCAGGCAGTAATGAAAAACTGTTTTTT CASSESGSNEKLFF
- TRBJ1-6 - TRBV2 TGTGCCAGCAGGAGGAGCTCCTATAATTCACCCCTCCACTTT CASRRSSYNSPLHF
- TRBJ1-1 - TRBV25-1 TGTGCCAGCGTGGGACAAACCAACACTGAAGCTTTCTTT CASVGQTNTEAFF
- TRBJ2-3 - TRBV5-4 TGTGCCAGCAGCTTTAGTGGGGGGGCAAATACGCAGTATTTT CASSFSGGANTQYF
- TRBJ1-1 - TRBV6-1 TGTGCCAGCAGTGAAGCGCGTGGGCGGAACACTGAAGCTTTCTTT CASSEARGRNTEAFF
- TRBJ2-7 - TRBV5-1 TGCGCCAGCAGCTTGAGGGGCCCGTACGAGCAGTACTTC CASSLRGPYEQYF
TRBD1 TRBJ1-2 few TRBV28 TGTGCCAGCAGTACTACAGGGGGCCGGGGTAACTATGGCTACACCTTC CASSTTGGRGNYGYTF
- TRBJ2-7 - TRBV6-6 TGTGCCAGCAGTAGGGGGAGCTCCTACGAGCAGTACTTC CASSRGSSYEQYF
- TRBJ2-3 - TRBV18 TGTGCCAGCTCAATCCTGGGGGGAGCAGATACGCAGTATTTT CASSILGGADTQYF
TRBD1 TRBJ2-5 - TRBV11-1 TGTGCCAGCAGCCCGACAGGGAGAGAGGGGGAGACCCAGTACTTC CASSPTGREGETQYF
- TRBJ1-2 - TRBV7-9 TGTGCCAGCAGCTCAACAACCACAGGCAACTATGGCTACACCTTC CASSSTTTGNYGYTF
TRBD1 TRBJ1-1 - TRBV6-5 TGTGCCAGCAGCCGGCAGGGGGTGAACACTGAAGCTTTCTTT CASSRQGVNTEAFF